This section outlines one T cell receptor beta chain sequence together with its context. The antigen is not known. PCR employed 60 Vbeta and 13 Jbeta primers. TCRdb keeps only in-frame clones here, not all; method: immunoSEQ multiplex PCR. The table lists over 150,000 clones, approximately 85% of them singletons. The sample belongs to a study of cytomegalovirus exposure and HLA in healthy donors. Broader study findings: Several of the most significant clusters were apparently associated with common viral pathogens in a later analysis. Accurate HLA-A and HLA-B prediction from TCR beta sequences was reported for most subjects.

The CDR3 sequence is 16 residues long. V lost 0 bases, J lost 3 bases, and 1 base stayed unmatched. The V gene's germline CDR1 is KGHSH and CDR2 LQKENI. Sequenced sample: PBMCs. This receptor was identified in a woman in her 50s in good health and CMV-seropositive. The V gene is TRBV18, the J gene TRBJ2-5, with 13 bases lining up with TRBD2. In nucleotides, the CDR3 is TGTGCCAGCTCACCACCGGGACTAGCGGGGAAAGAGACCCAGTACTTC. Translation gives CASSPPGLAGKETQYF.